These 14 T cell receptor beta chains were sequenced from one sample in a study of control samples from healthy donors and cancer patients. The assay was immunoSEQ multiplex PCR, and TCRdb's table has in-frame clones only and misses some. The sample lists about 2,000 clones, roughly 80% occurring once. Material: formalin-fixed, paraffin-embedded tissue. The receptors come from a female donor with lung cancer.

This clone was found a few times. The chain links TRBV6-5 to TRBJ2-1; D is unclear. Trimming shortened V by 5 bases and J by 9 bases, and 20 bases separated the two germline ends. The length of the CDR3 is 15 residues. Per the germline V gene, CDR1 is MNHEY and CDR2 is SVGAGI. DNA of the CDR3: TGTGCCAGCAGTAGAAGTTCCTCCCAAGGCACTGAGCAGTTCTTC. It codes for CASSRSSSQGTEQFF.

This rearrangement joins TRBV7-9 to TRBJ1-4; 7 bases fit TRBD1. CDR3 length: 15 residues. Germline-derived CDR1 and CDR2 are SEHNR and FQNEAQ (reference sequence). Germline trimming cut 3 bases from V and 1 base from J; bases unmatched to any gene: 2. The CDR3 bases are TGTGCCAGCAGCTTGTACAGGGGAACTAATGAAAAACTGTTTTTT. Translating gives CASSLYRGTNEKLFF. The whole variable domain, filled in from reference TRBV7-9 and TRBJ1-4, reads DTGVSQNPRHKITKRGQNVTFRCDPISEHNRLYWYRQTLGQGPEFLTYFQNEAQLEKSRLLSDRFSAERPKGSFSTLEIQRTEQGDSAMYLCASSLYRGTNEKLFFGSGTQLSVL.

The chain couples TRBV7-8 to TRBJ2-7, with TRBD1 identical over 11 bases. Per germline, CDR1 SGHVS and CDR2 FQNEAQ. V shed 5 bases, J shed 4 bases, and the junction held 4 bases outside the gene matches. The CDR3 is made up of 14 amino acids. CDR3 bases: TGTGCCAGCAGCCCGGACAGGGGGCGGTACGAGCAGTACTTC. Encoded protein: CASSPDRGRYEQYF.

J is TRBJ2-1 and V is TRBV5-1; D is ambiguous. The germline V gene has CDR1 SGHRS and CDR2 YFSETQ. The CDR3 runs to 14 residues. V dropped 0 bases and J dropped 6 bases, with 10 bases sitting between them. CDR3 sequence (DNA): TGCGCCAGCAGCTTGGGGCTAGTTAGCAATGAGCAGTTCTTC. Its protein is CASSLGLVSNEQFF.

This rearrangement joins TRBV7-2 to TRBJ2-5; D may be TRBD2 (5 bases). In germline, CDR1 is SGHTA, CDR2 FQGNSA. V gave up 3 bases and J gave up 4 bases, with 15 bases separating them. The CDR3 runs to 15 residues. The CDR3 reads CASSFEIDRGETQYF. Here the CDR3 DNA reads TGTGCCAGCAGCTTTGAAATCGATCGGGGAGAGACCCAGTACTTC.

The genes are TRBV15 and TRBJ2-1, with 7 bases fitting TRBD2. Trimming at V came to 3 bases and at J to 3 bases, leaving 14 bases not matched to a gene. Germline CDR1 and CDR2: LNHNV and YYDKDF (reference sequence). The CDR3 extends over 18 amino acids. The CDR3 DNA follows: TGTGCCACCAGCAGCGAGTTACTAGCGACTAAGGACTACAATGAGCAGTTCTTC. Translating it yields CATSSELLATKDYNEQFF.

This clone was detected only once. The chain combines TRBV9 with TRBJ2-7, with TRBD2 matching over 10 bases. Germline values: CDR1 SGDLS, CDR2 YYNGEE. CDR3 length: 14 amino acids. With V trimmed by 4 bases and J by 3 bases, 4 bases remained unmatched. The CDR3 DNA reads as TGTGCCAGCAGCCCCCGGACTAGCGGCTACGAGCAGTACTTC. It translates to CASSPRTSGYEQYF.

The CDR3 reads CASSTRLAGADTQYF. The CDR3 nucleotides read TGTGCCAGCAGCACGCGACTAGCGGGAGCGGATACGCAGTATTTT. The chain recombines TRBV7-2 with TRBJ2-3, with 12 bases fitting TRBD2. CDR1 is SGHTA, CDR2 FQGNSA, per germline. The CDR3 consists of 15 residues. Trimming cost V 5 bases and J 6 bases; bases outside gene matches: 6.

This clone was recorded once. One end of the junction does not line up with germline, which may come from a read error. This sequence joins TRBV28 and TRBJ2-5; D is unresolved. CDR3 length equals 11 residues. CDR1 is MDHEN and CDR2 is SYDVKM in the germline V gene. In nucleotides, the CDR3 is TGTGCCAGCAGTTTTGGAGAGACCCAATACTTC. Amino acids: CASSFGETQYF.

Only one count was recorded for this clone. The V and J genes are TRBV6-5 and TRBJ2-7; 10 bases are a match to TRBD2. The CDR3 covers 15 residues. V was pared by 6 bases and J by 6 bases, with 11 bases of the junction left unmatched. Germline V CDR1 and CDR2: MNHEY, SVGAGI. This chain's CDR3 is CASRLSGTSVSEQYF. CDR3 in DNA: TGTGCCAGCAGGCTATCCGGGACTAGCGTTAGCGAGCAGTACTTC.

The gene calls are TRBV2 and TRBJ1-4; TRBD1 matches at 7 bases. CDR1 and CDR2 (germline): SNHLY, FYNNEI. V was pared by 4 bases and J by 4 bases, with 0 bases of the junction left unmatched. This CDR3 comprises 13 residues. This chain's CDR3 is CASSGQGNEKLFF. The CDR3 DNA reads TGTGCCAGCAGTGGACAGGGTAATGAAAAACTGTTTTTT. Filled out from reference TRBV2 and TRBJ1-4, the complete variable domain reads EPEVTQTPSHQVTQMGQEVILRCVPISNHLYFYWYRQILGQKVEFLVSFYNNEISEKSEIFDDQFSVERPDGSNFTLKIRSTKLEDSAMYFCASSGQGNEKLFFGSGTQLSVL.

A few counts support this clone. The V and J genes are TRBV5-6 and TRBJ2-1; D is possibly TRBD1 (5 bases). V was trimmed by 4 bases and J by 13 bases, leaving 15 bases between them. Germline lookup yields CDR1 SGHDT and CDR2 YYEEEE. The CDR3 contains 12 residues. This CDR3 reads CASSPDRGKQFF. DNA for the CDR3: TGTGCCAGCAGCCCAGACAGAGGTAAACAGTTCTTC.

The V and J genes are TRBV7-2 and TRBJ2-7; D gene uncertain. Between the trimmed V and J ends, which lost 5 bases and 7 bases, there was a span of 15 bases. This CDR3 has 13 residues. Germline V gives CDR1 SGHTA, CDR2 FQGNSA. Here the CDR3 reads CASSTRVSPEQYF. The CDR3 nucleotides are TGTGCCAGCAGCACCCGAGTTTCACCGGAGCAGTACTTC.

This rearrangement joins TRBV7-8 to TRBJ2-7; weak D call: TRBD1 (6 bases). Trimming took 3 bases from V and 3 from J, leaving 12 bases between them. CDR3 length: 14 amino acids. Germline V gene sequence: CDR1 SGHVS, CDR2 FQNEAQ. For the CDR3, the DNA is TGTGCCAGCAGCTTGCAGGGGCTGTACTACGAGCAGTACTTC. Translation: CASSLQGLYYEQYF.